Below are 2 T cell receptor beta chains sequenced from a single sample in a study of blood T cell repertoires in COVID-19. Profiled with immunoSEQ multiplex PCR; TCRdb holds only in-frame clones, not every one. This table has tens of thousands of clones, 85% to 90% appearing once. The sequencing sample was made of peripheral blood. The receptors derive from a human donor in a cohort sampled during active COVID-19. The donor label of this sample is uncertain.

The gene calls are TRBV7-9 and TRBJ2-7; D gene unclear. This CDR3 is 12 amino acids long. The V end lost 5 bases, the J end lost 7 bases, and 12 bases lay between the germline ends. Germline assignment: CDR1 SEHNR and CDR2 FQNEAQ (reference sequence). The DNA for the CDR3 is TGTGCCAGCAGCCTACGATACGATGAGCAGTACTTC. Its translation: CASSLRYDEQYF.

J is TRBJ2-3 and V is TRBV19; 12 positions agree with TRBD2. This CDR3 has 16 amino acids. Germline CDR1 is LNHDA and CDR2 is SQIVND (reference sequence). J was trimmed by 6 bases and V by 4 bases; bases with no gene match: 8. The CDR3 DNA reads TGTGCCAGTAGTACTCGACTAGCGGGAGAGGTGGATACGCAGTATTTT. This translates into CASSTRLAGEVDTQYF.